These 10 T cell receptor beta chains originate from one sample sequenced in a study of shared clonotypes between healthy human individuals (dated by TCRdb to the early 2020s). CD8 naive samples consisted of CD45RO-negative cells that were positively selected for CCR7, yielding a CD45RA+CCR7+ population without TemRA cells. To prepare the library, the immunoSEQ multiplex PCR assay was applied. Imported from immuneACCESS, the table was reduced by TCRdb to in-frame sequences with V and J called. These copies leave out some clones; in studies compared against another copy, an unresolved V gene accounts for under half, and the cause of the remainder is not known. The sample table holds around 2,000,000 clones, of which about 95% were seen once. Around 1.1% of the sample lies in the top ten. The material sequenced was naive CD8+ T cells sorted from blood. The cell subset or site label, read with the paper, signifies: CD45RA+CCR7+. The receptors originated from a man in his late teens or twenties in good health.

The chain links TRBV29-1 to TRBJ2-1; D is perhaps TRBD2 (6 bases). Trimming pared 7 bases from V and 3 bases from J, leaving 13 bases between. Looked up from germline, CDR1 is SQVTM and CDR2 is ANQGSEA. This CDR3 has 13 residues. The CDR3 region is CSADGGYYNEQFF. The CDR3 DNA sequence: TGCAGCGCTGACGGGGGTTACTACAATGAGCAGTTCTTC.

CDR3: CASSALGQASSGNTIYF. For the CDR3, the DNA is TGTGCCAGCAGCGCCCTGGGACAGGCCAGCTCTGGAAACACCATATATTTT. The chain uses TRBV9 and TRBJ1-3; TRBD1 aligns across 8 bases. The junction had 8 bases not matched to a gene; V was cut back by 3 bases and J by 0 bases. The CDR3 totals 17 residues. Looked up from germline, CDR1 is SGDLS and CDR2 is YYNGEE.

V and J are TRBV11-2 and TRBJ2-2; D is undetermined. This CDR3 is 12 amino acids long. V gave up 0 bases and J gave up 13 bases, with 9 bases separating them. Germline V gives CDR1 SGHAT, CDR2 FQNNGV. CDR3 DNA: TGTGCCAGCAGCTTAGACAGCCCGGTGCTGTTTTTT. Protein product: CASSLDSPVLFF.

This chain joins TRBV15 and TRBJ2-7, with TRBD2 matching over 12 bases. The CDR3 contains 15 residues. Germline values: CDR1 LNHNV, CDR2 YYDKDF (reference sequence). Trimming removed 5 bases from V and 7 bases from J; junction bases left unmatched: 9. CDR3 amino acids: CATSGLAGPGGEQYF. The CDR3 nucleotides read TGTGCCACCAGCGGACTAGCGGGACCCGGGGGGGAGCAGTACTTC.

The chain combines TRBV2 with TRBJ2-7; perhaps TRBD1 as D (6 bases). CDR1 SNHLY and CDR2 FYNNEI come from the germline V gene. The CDR3 consists of 15 residues. The V and J ends lost 1 base and 4 bases respectively, with 14 bases between them. The chain's CDR3 is CASSEGAGVLYEQYF. The CDR3 region has the DNA TGTGCCAGCAGTGAAGGGGCAGGGGTCTTGTACGAGCAGTACTTC.

The genes are TRBV7-9 and TRBJ2-5; D uncertain. Germline CDR1 reads SEHNR; CDR2 reads FQNEAQ (reference sequence). Trimming left V 1 base short and J 5 bases short, with 11 bases between. The CDR3 is 14 residues long. This CDR3 is CASSLVVVEETQYF. Written as DNA, the CDR3 is TGTGCCAGCAGCTTAGTTGTTGTTGAGGAGACCCAGTACTTC.

A single count supports this clone. The chain has TRBV4-1 and TRBJ2-7; D is uncertain. Trimming cost V 0 bases and J 0 bases, with 6 bases left between them. The CDR3 loop spans 14 amino acids. Germline CDR1 is MGHRA and CDR2 is YSYEKL. The CDR3: CASSQDTVSYEQYF. The CDR3 DNA follows: TGCGCCAGCAGCCAAGACACGGTCTCCTACGAGCAGTACTTC.

V and J are TRBV27 and TRBJ1-1; D perhaps matches TRBD1 (5 bases). V shed 5 bases and J shed 5 bases, with 15 bases lying between them. Germline CDR1 is MNHEY and CDR2 is SMNVEV (reference sequence). The CDR3 is 14 residues long. The CDR3 DNA follows: TGTGCCAGCAGTCCAGGGATTAGGGATACTGAAGCTTTCTTT. Translating gives CASSPGIRDTEAFF.

The chain employs TRBV11-2 and TRBJ2-3, with 8 bases fitting TRBD2. CDR1 SGHAT and CDR2 FQNNGV come from the germline V gene. V was clipped by 1 base and J by 1 base; unmatched bases: 10. CDR3 length: 18 amino acids. The CDR3 is CASSLVQVKAGGTDTQYF. The CDR3 DNA is TGTGCCAGCAGCTTAGTCCAAGTGAAAGCGGGGGGCACAGATACGCAGTATTTT.

This clone was seen only a few times. V is TRBV5-4 and J is TRBJ1-2; no definite D call. The CDR3 is 12 amino acids. V was shortened by 4 bases and J by 5 bases, with 9 bases between the two germline ends. CDR1 and CDR2 from the germline V gene are SGHNT and YYREEE (reference sequence). This CDR3 is CASSPDLYGYTF. In DNA form, the CDR3 reads TGTGCCAGCAGCCCTGACCTTTATGGCTACACCTTC.